This record looks at one TCR beta chain sequence and its context. Other DNA sequences in this sample translate to the same CDR3. Some 28,000 T cell genomes (roughly 300 ng DNA) went into each PBMC replicate. The unsorted PBMC sample used ten immunoSEQ deep assay plates. Per the authors' pipeline: ImmunoSEQ only sent back junction sequences with no quality scores, so filtering was done differently. Some clones are missing from TCRdb's copy, which holds only in-frame ones; the method was immunoSEQ multiplex PCR. From that table come the V and J calls and clone size; the DNA was used to work out D and trimming. This table holds about 490,000 clones, 75% to 85% found once. These data are taken from a study of shared clonotypes between healthy human individuals. V lost 2 bases and J lost 3; bases outside the gene matches: 1. Germline V lookup: CDR1 KGHSH, CDR2 LQKENI. This CDR3 is built from 15 residues.

V gene TRBV18 combines with J gene TRBJ2-1; 10 positions match TRBD2. The sequencing sample was made of PBMCs. The TCR originated in a woman between 40 and 50 years old in good health. Some clones in this sample may be carry-over from other donors' samples. As DNA, the CDR3 is TGTGCCAGCTCACCAGGACTAGCGGACTACAATGAGCAGTTCTTC. It specifies CASSPGLADYNEQFF.